There are many counts of the clone carrying this T cell receptor beta chain. The sample comes from a study of T-cell reconstitution after alpha-beta-depleted transplantation in children. This sample's TCRbeta library carried unique molecular identifier barcodes. TCRdb independently ran MiXCR on the PCR reads; one entry per CDR3 protein. In the table there are around 87,000 distinct CDR3 sequences, roughly 8% of which are singletons. V was shortened by 2 bases and J by 2 bases, with 12 bases between the two germline ends. CDR1 MGHDK and CDR2 SYGVNS come from the germline V gene. This CDR3 has 15 amino acids.

The chain couples TRBV25-1 to TRBJ1-1; D is uncertain. This sequence was found in a human donor who donated a stem cell graft to a child with congenital amegakaryocytic thrombocytopenia. This sample comprised PBMCs from the stem cell graft donor, obtained from the stem cell graft. CDR3 in amino acids: CASSESPQSNTEAFF. CDR3 DNA sequence: TGTGCCAGCAGTGAAAGTCCACAAAGTAACACTGAAGCTTTCTTT.